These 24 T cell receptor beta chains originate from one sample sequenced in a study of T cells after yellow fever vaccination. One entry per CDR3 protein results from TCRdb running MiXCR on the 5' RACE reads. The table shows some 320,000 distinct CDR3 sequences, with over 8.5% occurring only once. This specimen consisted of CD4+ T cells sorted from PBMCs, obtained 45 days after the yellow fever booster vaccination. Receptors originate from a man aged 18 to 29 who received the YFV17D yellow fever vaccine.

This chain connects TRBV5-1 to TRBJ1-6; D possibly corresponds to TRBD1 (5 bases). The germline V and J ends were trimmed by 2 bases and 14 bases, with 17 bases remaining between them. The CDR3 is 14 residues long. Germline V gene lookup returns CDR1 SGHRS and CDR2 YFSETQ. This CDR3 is CASSFFGAEGSLHF. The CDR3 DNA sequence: TGCGCCAGCAGCTTTTTCGGGGCCGAGGGATCCCTCCACTTT.

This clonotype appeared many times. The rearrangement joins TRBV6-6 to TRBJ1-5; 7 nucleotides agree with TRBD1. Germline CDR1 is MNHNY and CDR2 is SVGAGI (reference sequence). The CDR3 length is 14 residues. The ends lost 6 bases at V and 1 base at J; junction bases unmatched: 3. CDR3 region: CASSPRGSNQPQHF. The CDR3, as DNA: TGTGCCAGCAGCCCCAGGGGGAGCAATCAGCCCCAGCATTTT.

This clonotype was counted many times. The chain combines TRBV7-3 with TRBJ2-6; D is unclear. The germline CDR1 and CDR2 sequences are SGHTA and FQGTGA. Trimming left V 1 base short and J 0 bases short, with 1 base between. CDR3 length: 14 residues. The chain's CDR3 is CASSLSSGANVLTF. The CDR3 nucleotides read TGTGCCAGCAGCTTAAGCTCTGGGGCCAACGTCCTGACTTTC. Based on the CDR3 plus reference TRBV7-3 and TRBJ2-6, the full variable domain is GAGVSQTPSNKVTEKGKYVELRCDPISGHTALYWYRQSLGQGPEFLIYFQGTGAADDSGLPNDRFFAVRPEGSVSTLKIQRTERGDSAVYLCASSLSSGANVLTFGAGSRLTVL.

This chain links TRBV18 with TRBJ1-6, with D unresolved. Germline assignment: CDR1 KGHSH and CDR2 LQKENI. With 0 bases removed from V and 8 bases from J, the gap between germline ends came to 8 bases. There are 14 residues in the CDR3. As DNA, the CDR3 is TGTGCCAGCTCACCACCCACCAGAGATTCACCCCTCCACTTT. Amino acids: CASSPPTRDSPLHF.

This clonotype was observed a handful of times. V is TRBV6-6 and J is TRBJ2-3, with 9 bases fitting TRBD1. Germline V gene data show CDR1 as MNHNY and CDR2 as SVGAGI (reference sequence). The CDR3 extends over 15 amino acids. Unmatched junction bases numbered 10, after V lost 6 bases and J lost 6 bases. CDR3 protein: CASRGTGTGKDTQYF. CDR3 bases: TGTGCCAGCAGAGGGACCGGGACAGGGAAGGATACGCAGTATTTT.

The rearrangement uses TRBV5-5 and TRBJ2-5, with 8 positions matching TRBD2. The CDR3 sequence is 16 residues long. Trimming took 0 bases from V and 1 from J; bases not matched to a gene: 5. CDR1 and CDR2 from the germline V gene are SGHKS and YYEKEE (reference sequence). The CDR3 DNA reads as TGTGCCAGCAGCTTGGACTGGCGGGGGGCCCAAGAGACCCAGTACTTC. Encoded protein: CASSLDWRGAQETQYF.

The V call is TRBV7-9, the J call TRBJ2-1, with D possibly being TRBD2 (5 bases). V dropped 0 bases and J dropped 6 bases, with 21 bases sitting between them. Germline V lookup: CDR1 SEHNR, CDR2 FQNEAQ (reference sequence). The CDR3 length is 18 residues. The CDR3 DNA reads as TGTGCCAGCAGCTTAGCCGGTCAGAGCACTAGTTTCGGCAATGAGCAGTTCTTC. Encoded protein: CASSLAGQSTSFGNEQFF.

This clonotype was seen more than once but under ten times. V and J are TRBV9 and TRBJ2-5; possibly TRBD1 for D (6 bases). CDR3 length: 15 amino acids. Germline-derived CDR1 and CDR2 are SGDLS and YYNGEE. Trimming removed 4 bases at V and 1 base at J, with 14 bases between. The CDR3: CASSSTTGPQETQYF. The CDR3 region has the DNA TGTGCCAGCAGCTCCACAACAGGGCCCCAAGAGACCCAGTACTTC.

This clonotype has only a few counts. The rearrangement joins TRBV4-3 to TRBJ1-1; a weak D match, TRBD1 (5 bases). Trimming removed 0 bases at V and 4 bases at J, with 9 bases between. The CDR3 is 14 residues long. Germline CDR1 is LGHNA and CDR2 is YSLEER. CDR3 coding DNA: TGCGCCAGCAGCCAAGAGCGGAGGGGCACTGAAGCTTTCTTT. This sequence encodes CASSQERRGTEAFF.

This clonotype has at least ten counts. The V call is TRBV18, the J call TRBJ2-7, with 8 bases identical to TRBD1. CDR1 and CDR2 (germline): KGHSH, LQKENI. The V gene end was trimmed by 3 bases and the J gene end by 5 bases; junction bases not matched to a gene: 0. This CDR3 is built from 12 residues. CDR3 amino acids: CASSPTGDEQYF. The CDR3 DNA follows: TGTGCCAGCTCACCGACAGGGGACGAGCAGTACTTC.

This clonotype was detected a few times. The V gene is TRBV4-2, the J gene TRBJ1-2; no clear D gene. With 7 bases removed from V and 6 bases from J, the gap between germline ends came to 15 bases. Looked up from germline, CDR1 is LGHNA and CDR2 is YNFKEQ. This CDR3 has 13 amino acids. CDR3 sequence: CASTDHGGDGYTF. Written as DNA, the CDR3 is TGTGCCAGCACGGACCATGGAGGCGATGGCTACACCTTC.

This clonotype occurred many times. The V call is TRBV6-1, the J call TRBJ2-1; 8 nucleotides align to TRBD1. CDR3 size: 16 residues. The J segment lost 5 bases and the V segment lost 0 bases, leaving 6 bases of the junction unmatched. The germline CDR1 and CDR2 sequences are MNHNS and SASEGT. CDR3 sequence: CASSEAPGGLDNEQFF. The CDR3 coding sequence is TGTGCCAGCAGTGAAGCCCCAGGGGGCCTGGACAATGAGCAGTTCTTC.

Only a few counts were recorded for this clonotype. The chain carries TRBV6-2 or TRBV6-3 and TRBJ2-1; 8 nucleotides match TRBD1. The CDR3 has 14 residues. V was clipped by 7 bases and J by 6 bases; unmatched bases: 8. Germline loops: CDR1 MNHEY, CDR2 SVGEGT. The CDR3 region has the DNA TGTGCCAGCACCCGGACAGGGCTCAGCAATGAGCAGTTCTTC. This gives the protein CASTRTGLSNEQFF.

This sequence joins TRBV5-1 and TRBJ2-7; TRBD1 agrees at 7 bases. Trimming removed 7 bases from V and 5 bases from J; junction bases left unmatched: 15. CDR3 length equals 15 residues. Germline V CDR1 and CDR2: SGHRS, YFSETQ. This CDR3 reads CASSKPGTAANEQYF. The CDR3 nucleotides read TGCGCCAGCTCGAAACCCGGGACAGCAGCCAACGAGCAGTACTTC.

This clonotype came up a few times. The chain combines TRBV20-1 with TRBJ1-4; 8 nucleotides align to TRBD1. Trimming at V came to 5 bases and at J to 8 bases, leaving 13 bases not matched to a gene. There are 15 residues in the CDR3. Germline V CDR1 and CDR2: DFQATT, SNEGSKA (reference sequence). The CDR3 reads CSARGPGTGSEKLFF. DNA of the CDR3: TGCAGTGCTCGCGGTCCCGGGACAGGTAGCGAAAAACTGTTTTTT.

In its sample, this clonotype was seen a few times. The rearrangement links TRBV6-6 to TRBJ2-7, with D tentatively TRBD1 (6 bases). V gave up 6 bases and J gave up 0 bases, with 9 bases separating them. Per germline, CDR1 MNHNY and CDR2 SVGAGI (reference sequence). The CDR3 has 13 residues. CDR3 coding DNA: TGTGCCAGCAGCCGGGACAACTCCTACGAGCAGTACGTC. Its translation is CASSRDNSYEQYV.

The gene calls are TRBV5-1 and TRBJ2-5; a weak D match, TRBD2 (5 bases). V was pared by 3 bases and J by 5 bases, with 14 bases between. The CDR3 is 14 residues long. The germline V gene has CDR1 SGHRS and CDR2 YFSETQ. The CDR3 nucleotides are TGCGCCAGCAGCTCTGCTATAGGAGGCGAGACCCAGTACTTC. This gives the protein CASSSAIGGETQYF.

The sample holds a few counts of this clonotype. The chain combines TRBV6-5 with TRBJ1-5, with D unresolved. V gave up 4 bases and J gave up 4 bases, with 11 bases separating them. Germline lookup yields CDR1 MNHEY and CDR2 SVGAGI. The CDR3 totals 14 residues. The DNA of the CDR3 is TGTGCCAGCAGTTCCCCGCGGGGAAATCAGCCCCAGCATTTT. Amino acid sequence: CASSSPRGNQPQHF.

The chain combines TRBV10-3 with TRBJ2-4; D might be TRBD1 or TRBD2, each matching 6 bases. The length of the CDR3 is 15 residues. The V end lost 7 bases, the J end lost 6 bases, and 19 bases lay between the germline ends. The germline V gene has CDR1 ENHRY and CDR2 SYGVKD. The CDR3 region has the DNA TGTGCCATCAACAACGGAGGGGGGCCTGGAAACATTCAGTACTTC. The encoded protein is CAINNGGGPGNIQYF.

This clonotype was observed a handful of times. CDR3 sequence reads: CASISGGTYNEQFF. In DNA, the CDR3 is TGTGCCAGCATAAGCGGGGGGACCTACAATGAGCAGTTCTTC. The chain uses TRBV27 and TRBJ2-1; TRBD2 agrees at 9 bases. This CDR3 region has 14 residues. Germline trimming cut 7 bases from V and 2 bases from J; bases unmatched to any gene: 3. The germline V gene encodes CDR1 MNHEY and CDR2 SMNVEV (reference sequence).

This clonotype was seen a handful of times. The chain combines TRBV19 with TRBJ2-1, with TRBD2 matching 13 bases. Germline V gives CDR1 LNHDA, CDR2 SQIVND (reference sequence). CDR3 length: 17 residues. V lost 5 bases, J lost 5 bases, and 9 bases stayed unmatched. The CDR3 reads CASSRRLAGGTHNEQFF. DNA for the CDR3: TGTGCCAGTAGTCGGCGACTAGCGGGGGGCACCCACAATGAGCAGTTCTTC.

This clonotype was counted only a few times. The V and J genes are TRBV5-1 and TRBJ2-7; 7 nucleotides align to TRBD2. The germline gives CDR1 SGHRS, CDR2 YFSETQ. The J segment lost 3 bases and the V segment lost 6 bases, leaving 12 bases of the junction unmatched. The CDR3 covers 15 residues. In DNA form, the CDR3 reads TGCGCCAGCACCCTCCTCGGGGAGGGTAGCTACGAGCAGTACTTC. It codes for CASTLLGEGSYEQYF.

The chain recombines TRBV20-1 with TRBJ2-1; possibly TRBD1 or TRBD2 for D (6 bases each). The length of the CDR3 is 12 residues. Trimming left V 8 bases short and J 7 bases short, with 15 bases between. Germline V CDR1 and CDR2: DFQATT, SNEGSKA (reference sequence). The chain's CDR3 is CSFKRGANEQFF. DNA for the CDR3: TGCAGTTTCAAGAGGGGGGCGAATGAGCAGTTCTTC.

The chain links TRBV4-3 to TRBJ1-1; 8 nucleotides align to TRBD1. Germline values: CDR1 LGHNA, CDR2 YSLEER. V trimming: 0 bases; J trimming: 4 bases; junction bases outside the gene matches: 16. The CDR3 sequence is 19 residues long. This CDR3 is CASSQDPPGQGTFSTEAFF. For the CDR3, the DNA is TGCGCCAGCAGCCAAGATCCCCCCGGACAGGGAACATTTAGCACTGAAGCTTTCTTT.